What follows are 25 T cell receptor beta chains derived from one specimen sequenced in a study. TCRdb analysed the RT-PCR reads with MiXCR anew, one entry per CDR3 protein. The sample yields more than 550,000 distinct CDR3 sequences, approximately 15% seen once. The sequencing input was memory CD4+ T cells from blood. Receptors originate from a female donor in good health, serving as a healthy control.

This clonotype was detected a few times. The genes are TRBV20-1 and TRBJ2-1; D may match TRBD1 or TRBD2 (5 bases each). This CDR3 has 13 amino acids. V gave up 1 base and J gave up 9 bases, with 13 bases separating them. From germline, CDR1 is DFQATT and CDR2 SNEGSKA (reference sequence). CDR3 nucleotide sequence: TGCAGTGCTAGAGGTACTAGAGACAGTGAGCAGTTCTTC. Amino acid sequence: CSARGTRDSEQFF.

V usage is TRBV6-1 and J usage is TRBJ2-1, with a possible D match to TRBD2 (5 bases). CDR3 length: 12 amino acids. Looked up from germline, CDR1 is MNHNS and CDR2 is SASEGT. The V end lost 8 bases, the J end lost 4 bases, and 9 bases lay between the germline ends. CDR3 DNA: TGTGCCAGCCTAGCATCATACAATGAGCAGTTCTTC. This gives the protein CASLASYNEQFF.

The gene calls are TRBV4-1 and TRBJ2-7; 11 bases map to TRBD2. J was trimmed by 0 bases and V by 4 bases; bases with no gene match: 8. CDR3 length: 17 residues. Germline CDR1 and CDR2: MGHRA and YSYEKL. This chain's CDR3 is CASSRPLAGGFSYEQYF. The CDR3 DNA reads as TGCGCCAGCAGCCGACCCCTAGCGGGAGGCTTCTCCTACGAGCAGTACTTC.

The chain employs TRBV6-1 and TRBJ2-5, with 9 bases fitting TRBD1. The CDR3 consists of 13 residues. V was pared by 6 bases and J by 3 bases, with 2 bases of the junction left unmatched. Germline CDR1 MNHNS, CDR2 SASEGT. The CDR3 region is CASRRQGEETQYF. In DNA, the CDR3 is TGTGCCAGCAGGCGACAGGGGGAAGAGACCCAGTACTTC.

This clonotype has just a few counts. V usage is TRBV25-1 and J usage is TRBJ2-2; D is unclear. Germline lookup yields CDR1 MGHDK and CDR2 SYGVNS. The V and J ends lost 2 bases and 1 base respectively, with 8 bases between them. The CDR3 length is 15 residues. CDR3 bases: TGTGCCAGCAGTGAAACTCGACGGAACACCGGGGAGCTGTTTTTT. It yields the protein CASSETRRNTGELFF. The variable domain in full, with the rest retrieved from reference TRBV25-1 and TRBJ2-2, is EADIYQTPRYLVIGTGKKITLECSQTMGHDKMYWYQQDPGMELHLIHYSYGVNSTEKGDLSSESTVSRIRTEHFPLTLESARPSHTSQYLCASSETRRNTGELFFGEGSRLTVL.

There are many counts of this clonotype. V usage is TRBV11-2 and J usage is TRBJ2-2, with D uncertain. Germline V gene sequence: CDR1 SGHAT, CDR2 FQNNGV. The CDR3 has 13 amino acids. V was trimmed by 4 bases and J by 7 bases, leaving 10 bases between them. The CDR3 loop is CASSSQGLGELFF. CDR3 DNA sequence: TGTGCCAGCAGCTCCCAAGGTCTCGGGGAGCTGTTTTTT.

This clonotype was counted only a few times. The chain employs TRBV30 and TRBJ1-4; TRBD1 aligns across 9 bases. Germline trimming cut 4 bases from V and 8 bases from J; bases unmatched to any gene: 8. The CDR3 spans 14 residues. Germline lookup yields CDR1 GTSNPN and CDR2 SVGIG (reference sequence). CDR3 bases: TGTGCCTGGAACCCCGGGACAGGGCTGGAAAAACTGTTTTTT. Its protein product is CAWNPGTGLEKLFF.

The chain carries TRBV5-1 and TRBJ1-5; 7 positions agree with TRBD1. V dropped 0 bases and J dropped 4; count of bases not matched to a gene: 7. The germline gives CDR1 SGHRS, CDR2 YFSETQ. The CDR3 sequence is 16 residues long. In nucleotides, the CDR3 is TGCGCCAGCAGCTTGGAGGGGGCGAGCTCTAATCAGCCCCAGCATTTT. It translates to CASSLEGASSNQPQHF.

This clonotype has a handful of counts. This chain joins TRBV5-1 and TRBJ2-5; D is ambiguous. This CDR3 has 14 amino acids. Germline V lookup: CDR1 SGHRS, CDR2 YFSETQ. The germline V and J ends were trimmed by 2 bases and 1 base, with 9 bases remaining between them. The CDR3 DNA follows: TGCGCCAGCAGCTTCCGGGCTCCCCAAGAGACCCAGTACTTC. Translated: CASSFRAPQETQYF.

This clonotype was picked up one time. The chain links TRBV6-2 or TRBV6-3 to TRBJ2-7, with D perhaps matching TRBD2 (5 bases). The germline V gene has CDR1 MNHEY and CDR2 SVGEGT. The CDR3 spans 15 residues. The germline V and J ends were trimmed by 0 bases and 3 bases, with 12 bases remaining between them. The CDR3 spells CASSYSLALLYEQYF. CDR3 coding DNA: TGTGCCAGCAGTTACTCGCTAGCCCTACTCTACGAGCAGTACTTC.

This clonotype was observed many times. The CDR3 is CASSSNNVGAEAFF. CDR3 DNA: TGCGCCAGCAGCTCAAACAACGTGGGAGCTGAAGCTTTCTTT. The gene calls are TRBV5-1 and TRBJ1-1; D remains unclear. The CDR3 totals 14 residues. Per germline, CDR1 SGHRS and CDR2 YFSETQ. The V end lost 3 bases, the J end lost 6 bases, and 15 bases lay between the germline ends.

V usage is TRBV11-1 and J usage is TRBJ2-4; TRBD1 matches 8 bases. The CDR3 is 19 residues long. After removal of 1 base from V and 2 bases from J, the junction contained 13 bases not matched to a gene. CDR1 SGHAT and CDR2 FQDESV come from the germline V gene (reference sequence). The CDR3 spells CASSLDARQGAFSKNIQYF. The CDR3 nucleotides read TGTGCCAGCAGCTTAGACGCGCGGCAGGGGGCTTTCTCCAAAAACATTCAGTACTTC.

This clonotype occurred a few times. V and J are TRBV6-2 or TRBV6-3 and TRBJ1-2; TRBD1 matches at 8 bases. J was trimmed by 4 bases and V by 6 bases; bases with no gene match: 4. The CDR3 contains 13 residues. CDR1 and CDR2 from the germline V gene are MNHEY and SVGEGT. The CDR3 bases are TGTGCCAGCAGGACAGGGGCCTCCTATGGCTACACCTTC. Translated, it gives CASRTGASYGYTF.

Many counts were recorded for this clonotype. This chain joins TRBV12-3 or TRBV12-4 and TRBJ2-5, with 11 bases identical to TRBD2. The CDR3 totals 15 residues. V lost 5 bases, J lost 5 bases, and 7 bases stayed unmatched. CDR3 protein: CASSALASGRETQYF. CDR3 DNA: TGTGCCAGCAGTGCCCTGGCTAGCGGGAGGGAGACCCAGTACTTC.

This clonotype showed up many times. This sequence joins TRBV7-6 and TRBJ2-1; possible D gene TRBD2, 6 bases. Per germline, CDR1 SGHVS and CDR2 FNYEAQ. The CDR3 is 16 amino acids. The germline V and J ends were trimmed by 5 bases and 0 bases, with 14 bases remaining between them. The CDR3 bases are TGTGCCAGCAGCCCCTGGGGACTTGACTCCTACAATGAGCAGTTCTTC. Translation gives CASSPWGLDSYNEQFF.

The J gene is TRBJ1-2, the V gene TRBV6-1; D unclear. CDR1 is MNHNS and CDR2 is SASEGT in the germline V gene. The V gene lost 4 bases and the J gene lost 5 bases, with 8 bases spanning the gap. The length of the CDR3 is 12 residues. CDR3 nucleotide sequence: TGTGCCAGCAGTGGGACTTATTATGGCTACACCTTC. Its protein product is CASSGTYYGYTF.

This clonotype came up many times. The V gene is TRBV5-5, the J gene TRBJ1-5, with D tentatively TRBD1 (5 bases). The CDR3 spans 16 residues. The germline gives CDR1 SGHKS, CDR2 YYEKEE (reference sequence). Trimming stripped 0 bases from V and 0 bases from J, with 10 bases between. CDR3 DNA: TGTGCCAGCAGCTTGGGGGACCCGATTAGCAATCAGCCCCAGCATTTT. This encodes CASSLGDPISNQPQHF. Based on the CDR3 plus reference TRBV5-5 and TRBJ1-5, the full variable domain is DAGVTQSPTHLIKTRGQQVTLRCSPISGHKSVSWYQQVLGQGPQFIFQYYEKEERGRGNFPDRFSARQFPNYSSELNVNALLLGDSALYLCASSLGDPISNQPQHFGDGTRLSIL.

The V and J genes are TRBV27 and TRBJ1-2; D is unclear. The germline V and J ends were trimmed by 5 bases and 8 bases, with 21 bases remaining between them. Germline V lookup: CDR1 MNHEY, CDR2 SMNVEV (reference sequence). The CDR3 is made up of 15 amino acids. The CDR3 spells CASSTRGREQGGYTF. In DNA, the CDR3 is TGTGCCAGCAGTACCCGCGGACGGGAGCAAGGAGGCTACACCTTC.

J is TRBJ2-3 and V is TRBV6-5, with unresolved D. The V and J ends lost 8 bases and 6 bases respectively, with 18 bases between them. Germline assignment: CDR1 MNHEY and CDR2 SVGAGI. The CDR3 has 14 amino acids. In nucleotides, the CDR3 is TGTGCCAGCGCTATTATAGTACCTTTTGATACGCAGTATTTT. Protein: CASAIIVPFDTQYF.

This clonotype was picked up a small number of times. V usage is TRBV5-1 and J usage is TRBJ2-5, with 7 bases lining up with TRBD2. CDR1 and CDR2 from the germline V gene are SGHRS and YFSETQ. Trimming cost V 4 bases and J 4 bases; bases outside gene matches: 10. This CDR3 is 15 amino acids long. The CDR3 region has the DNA TGCGCCAGCAGCGCGGATTTAGCGGGCTCAGAGACCCAGTACTTC. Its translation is CASSADLAGSETQYF.

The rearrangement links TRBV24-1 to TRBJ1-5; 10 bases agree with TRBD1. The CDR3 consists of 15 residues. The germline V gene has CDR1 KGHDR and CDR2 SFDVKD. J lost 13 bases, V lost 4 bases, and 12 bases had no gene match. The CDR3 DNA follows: TGTGCCACCAGTGACCCCCGACAGGGGGCGGGGTTGCAGCATTTT. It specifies CATSDPRQGAGLQHF.

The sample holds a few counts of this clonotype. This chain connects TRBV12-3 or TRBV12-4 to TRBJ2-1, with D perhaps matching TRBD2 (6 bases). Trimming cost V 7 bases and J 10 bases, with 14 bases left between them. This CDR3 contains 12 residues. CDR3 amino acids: CASTLEGREQFF. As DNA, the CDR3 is TGTGCCAGCACCCTGGAGGGACGAGAGCAGTTCTTC.

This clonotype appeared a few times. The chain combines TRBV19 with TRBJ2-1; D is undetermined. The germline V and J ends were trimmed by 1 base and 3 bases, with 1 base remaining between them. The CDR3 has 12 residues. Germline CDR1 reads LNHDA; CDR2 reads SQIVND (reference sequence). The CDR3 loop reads CASSIGYNEQFF. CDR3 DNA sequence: TGTGCCAGTAGTATAGGCTACAATGAGCAGTTCTTC.

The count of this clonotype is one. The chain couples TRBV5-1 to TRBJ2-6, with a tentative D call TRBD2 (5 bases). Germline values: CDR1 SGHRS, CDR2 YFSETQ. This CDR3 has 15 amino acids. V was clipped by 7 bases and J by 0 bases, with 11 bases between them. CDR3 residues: CASELGSSGANVLTF. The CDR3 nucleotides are TGCGCCAGCGAATTAGGGAGCTCTGGGGCCAACGTCCTGACTTTC.

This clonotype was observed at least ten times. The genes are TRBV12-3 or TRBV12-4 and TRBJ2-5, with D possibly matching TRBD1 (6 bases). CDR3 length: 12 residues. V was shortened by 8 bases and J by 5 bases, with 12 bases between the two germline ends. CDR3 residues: CASQQGWETQYF. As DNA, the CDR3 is TGTGCCAGCCAACAGGGTTGGGAGACCCAGTACTTC.